The 6 T cell receptor beta chains listed next were all sequenced from one sample in a study of T cell responses to AZD1222 COVID-19 vaccine. Repertoires were generated with immunoSEQ multiplex PCR, while TCRdb's copy carries only in-frame clones and drops some. Here the sample spans about 70,000 clones, 85% being singletons. Material: peripheral blood, obtained on day 0 of AZD1222 vaccination. The receptors derive from an adult in good health.

This clone was detected once. The rearrangement uses TRBV7-2 and TRBJ2-1, with 14 bases lining up with TRBD2. The germline V gene has CDR1 SGHTA and CDR2 FQGNSA. With V trimmed by 6 bases and J by 4 bases, 5 bases remained unmatched. There are 16 residues in the CDR3. The CDR3 region is CASSRLAGGAYNEQFF. CDR3 bases: TGTGCCAGCAGTCGACTAGCGGGGGGGGCATACAATGAGCAGTTCTTC.

V and J are TRBV10-3 and TRBJ2-2, with D possibly being TRBD2 (5 bases). Trimming removed 3 bases at V and 3 bases at J, with 8 bases between. The CDR3 sequence is 14 residues long. Germline V gene sequence: CDR1 ENHRY, CDR2 SYGVKD. CDR3: CAISDRGDTGELFF. The DNA for the CDR3 is TGTGCCATCAGTGATCGGGGTGACACCGGGGAGCTGTTTTTT.

CDR3 coding DNA: TGCGCCAGCAGCTCACAGACAGCAAACACTGAAGCTTTCTTT. Protein: CASSSQTANTEAFF. This chain uses TRBV5-1 with TRBJ1-1; TRBD1 might be the D (5 bases). Deletions cut 3 bases from V and 2 bases from J, with 11 bases between. CDR1 is SGHRS, CDR2 YFSETQ, per germline. The CDR3 length is 14 residues.

V usage is TRBV12-3 or TRBV12-4 and J usage is TRBJ1-6; D gene ambiguous. The CDR3 has 13 amino acids. Trimming stripped 6 bases from V and 6 bases from J, with 9 bases between. CDR3 in DNA: TGTGCCAGCAGCCCGACACGTAATTCACCCCTCCACTTT. This gives the protein CASSPTRNSPLHF.

This chain uses TRBV2 with TRBJ1-2, with D hard to call. The CDR3 runs 11 residues. Germline V gene data show CDR1 as SNHLY and CDR2 as FYNNEI. V lost 11 bases to trimming and J lost 5 bases, with 12 bases between them. The CDR3: CAGTDAYGYTF. Written as DNA, the CDR3 is TGTGCCGGAACTGATGCTTATGGCTACACCTTC.

The J gene is TRBJ2-1, the V gene TRBV5-1, with 7 nucleotides matching TRBD2. CDR1 is SGHRS, CDR2 YFSETQ, per germline. Unmatched junction bases numbered 12, after V lost 4 bases and J lost 5 bases. The CDR3 runs 16 residues. The CDR3 here is CASSQRGREGHNEQFF. As DNA, the CDR3 is TGCGCCAGCAGCCAACGGGGGAGGGAGGGCCACAATGAGCAGTTCTTC.